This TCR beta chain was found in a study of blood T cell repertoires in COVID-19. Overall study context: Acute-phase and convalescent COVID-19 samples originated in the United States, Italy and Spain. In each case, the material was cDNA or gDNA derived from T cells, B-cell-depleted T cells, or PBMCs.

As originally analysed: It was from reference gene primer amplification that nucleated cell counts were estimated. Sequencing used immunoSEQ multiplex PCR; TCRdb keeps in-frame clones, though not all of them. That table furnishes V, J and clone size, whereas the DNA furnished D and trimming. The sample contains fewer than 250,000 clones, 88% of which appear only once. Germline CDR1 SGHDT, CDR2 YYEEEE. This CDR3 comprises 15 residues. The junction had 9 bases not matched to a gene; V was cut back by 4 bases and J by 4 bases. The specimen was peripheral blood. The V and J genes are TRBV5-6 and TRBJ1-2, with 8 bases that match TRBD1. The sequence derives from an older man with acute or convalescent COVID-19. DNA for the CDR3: TGTGCCAGCAGCGAAGACAGGGGTCGACCCTATGGCTACACCTTC. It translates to CASSEDRGRPYGYTF.